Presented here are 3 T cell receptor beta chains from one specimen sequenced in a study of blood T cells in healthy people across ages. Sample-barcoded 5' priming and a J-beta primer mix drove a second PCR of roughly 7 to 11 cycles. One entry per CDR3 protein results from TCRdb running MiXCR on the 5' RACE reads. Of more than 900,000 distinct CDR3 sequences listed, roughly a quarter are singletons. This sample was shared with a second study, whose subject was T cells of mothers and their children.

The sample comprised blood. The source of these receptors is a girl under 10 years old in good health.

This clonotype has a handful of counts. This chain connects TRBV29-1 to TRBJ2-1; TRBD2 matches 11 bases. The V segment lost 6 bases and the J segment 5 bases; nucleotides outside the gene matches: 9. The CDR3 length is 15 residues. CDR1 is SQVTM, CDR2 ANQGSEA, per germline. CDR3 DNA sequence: TGCAGCGTCCTCGGAAGGGGACTAGCGGACAATGAGCAGTTCTTC. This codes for CSVLGRGLADNEQFF.

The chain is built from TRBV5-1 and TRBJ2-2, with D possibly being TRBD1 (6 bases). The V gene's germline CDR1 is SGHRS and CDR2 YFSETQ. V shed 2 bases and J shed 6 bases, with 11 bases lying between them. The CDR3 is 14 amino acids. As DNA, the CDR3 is TGCGCCAGCAGCTTACTACAGGGTCCCGGGGAGCTGTTTTTT. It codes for CASSLLQGPGELFF.

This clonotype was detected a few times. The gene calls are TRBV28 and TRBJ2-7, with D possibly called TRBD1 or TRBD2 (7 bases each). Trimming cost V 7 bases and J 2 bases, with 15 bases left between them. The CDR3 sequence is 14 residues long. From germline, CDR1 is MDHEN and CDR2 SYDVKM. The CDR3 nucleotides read TGTGCCAGCACAGGGGGGGGGCCCCCCTACGAGCAGTACTTC. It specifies CASTGGGPPYEQYF.